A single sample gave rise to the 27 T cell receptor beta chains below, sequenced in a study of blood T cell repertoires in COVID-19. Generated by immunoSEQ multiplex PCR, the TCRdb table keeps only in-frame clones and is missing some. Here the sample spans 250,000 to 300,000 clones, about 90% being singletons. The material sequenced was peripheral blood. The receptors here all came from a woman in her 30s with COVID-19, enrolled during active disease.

This CDR3 is CASSDPQGVAGANVLTF. The DNA of the CDR3 is TGTGCCAGTAGTGACCCACAGGGGGTGGCTGGGGCCAACGTCCTGACTTTC. The chain joins TRBV19 to TRBJ2-6; 8 positions match TRBD1. Germline V lookup: CDR1 LNHDA, CDR2 SQIVND (reference sequence). The V gene end was trimmed by 5 bases and the J gene end by 2 bases; junction bases not matched to a gene: 8. The CDR3 covers 17 residues.

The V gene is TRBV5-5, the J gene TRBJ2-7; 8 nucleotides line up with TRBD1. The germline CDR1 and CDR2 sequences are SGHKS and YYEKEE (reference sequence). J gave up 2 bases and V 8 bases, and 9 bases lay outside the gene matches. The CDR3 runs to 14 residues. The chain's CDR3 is CASTHRGEPYEQYF. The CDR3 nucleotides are TGTGCCAGTACTCACAGGGGGGAACCCTACGAGCAGTACTTC.

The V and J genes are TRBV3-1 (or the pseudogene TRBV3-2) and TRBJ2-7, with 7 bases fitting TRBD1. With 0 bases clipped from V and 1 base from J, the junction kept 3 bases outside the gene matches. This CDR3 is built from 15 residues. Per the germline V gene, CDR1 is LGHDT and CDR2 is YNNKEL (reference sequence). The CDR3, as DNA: TGTGCCAGCAGCCAAGATGGGACAGCTTCCTACGAGCAGTACTTC. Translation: CASSQDGTASYEQYF.

Here the CDR3 reads CASSSPGTILAGYTF. CDR3 nucleotide sequence: TGTGCCAGCAGTTCCCCTGGGACAATCCTGGCTGGCTACACCTTC. The J gene is TRBJ1-2, the V gene TRBV6-5; tentative D call: TRBD1 (6 bases). The CDR3 consists of 15 residues. Germline assignment: CDR1 MNHEY and CDR2 SVGAGI. Trimming stripped 4 bases from V and 7 bases from J, with 19 bases between.

DNA for the CDR3: TGTGCCAGCAGCGGAATAGGACAGGGGGCGAGTGGCTACACCTTC. Its translation is CASSGIGQGASGYTF. This chain uses TRBV3-1 (or the pseudogene TRBV3-2) with TRBJ1-2, with 11 bases identical to TRBD1. This CDR3 spans 15 amino acids. Germline values: CDR1 LGHDT, CDR2 YNNKEL (reference sequence). The trim removed 5 bases at V and 7 bases at J, leaving 9 bases unmatched.

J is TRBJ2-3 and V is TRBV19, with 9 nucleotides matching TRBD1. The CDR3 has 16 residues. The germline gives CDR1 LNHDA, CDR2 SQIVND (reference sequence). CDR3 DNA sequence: TGTGGACAGGGGGAAATTTTCTTACTTAGCACAGATACGCAGTATTTT. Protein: CGQGEIFLLSTDTQYF.

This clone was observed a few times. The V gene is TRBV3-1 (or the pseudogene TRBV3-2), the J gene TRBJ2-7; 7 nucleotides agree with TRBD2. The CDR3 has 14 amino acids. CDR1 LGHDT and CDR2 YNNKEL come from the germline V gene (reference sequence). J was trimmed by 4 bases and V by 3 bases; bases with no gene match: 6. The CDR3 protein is CASSHWTSGYEQYF. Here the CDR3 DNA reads TGTGCCAGCAGCCATTGGACTAGTGGGTACGAGCAGTACTTC.

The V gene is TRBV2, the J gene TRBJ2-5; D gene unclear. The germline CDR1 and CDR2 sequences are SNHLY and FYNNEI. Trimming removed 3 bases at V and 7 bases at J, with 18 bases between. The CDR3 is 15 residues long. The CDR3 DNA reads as TGTGCCAGCAGTGAGGATAGCTTAATATTGGGGACCCAGTACTTC. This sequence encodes CASSEDSLILGTQYF.

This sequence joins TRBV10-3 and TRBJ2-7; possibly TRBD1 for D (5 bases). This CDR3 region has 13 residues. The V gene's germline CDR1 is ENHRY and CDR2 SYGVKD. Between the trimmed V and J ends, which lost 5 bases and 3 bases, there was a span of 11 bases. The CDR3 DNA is TGTGCCATCAGTACCGGACAAAACTACGAGCAGTACTTC. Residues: CAISTGQNYEQYF.

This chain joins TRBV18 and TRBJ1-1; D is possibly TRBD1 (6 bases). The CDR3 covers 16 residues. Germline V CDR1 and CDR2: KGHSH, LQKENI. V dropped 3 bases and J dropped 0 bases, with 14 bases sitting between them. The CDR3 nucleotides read TGTGCCAGCTCACCGGGGGGGGCGGCAATGAACACTGAAGCTTTCTTT. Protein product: CASSPGGAAMNTEAFF.

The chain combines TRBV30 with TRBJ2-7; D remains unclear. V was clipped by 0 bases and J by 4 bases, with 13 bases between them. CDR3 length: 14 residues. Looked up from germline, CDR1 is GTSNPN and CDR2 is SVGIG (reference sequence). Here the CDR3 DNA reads TGTGCCTGGAGTGTAATGGCTAGGTGGTACGAGCAGTACTTC. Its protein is CAWSVMARWYEQYF.

CDR3 sequence reads: CASSTYGTGGEKLFF. The CDR3 DNA reads TGCGCCAGCAGCACATACGGGACAGGTGGCGAAAAACTGTTTTTT. This chain connects TRBV5-1 to TRBJ1-4, with 8 bases aligning to TRBD1. The CDR3 spans 15 residues. Germline trimming cut 4 bases from V and 8 bases from J; bases unmatched to any gene: 10. Germline V gene sequence: CDR1 SGHRS, CDR2 YFSETQ. Full variable domain (rest looked up from reference TRBV5-1 and TRBJ1-4): KAGVTQTPRYLIKTRGQQVTLSCSPISGHRSVSWYQQTPGQGLQFLFEYFSETQRNKGNFPGRFSGRQFSNSRSEMNVSTLELGDSALYLCASSTYGTGGEKLFFGSGTQLSVL.

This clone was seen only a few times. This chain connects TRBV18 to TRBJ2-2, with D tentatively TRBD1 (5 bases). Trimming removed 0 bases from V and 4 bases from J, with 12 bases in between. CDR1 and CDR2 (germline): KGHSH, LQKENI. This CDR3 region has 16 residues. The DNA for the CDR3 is TGTGCCAGCTCACCACCAGCAGGGCTCAGCACCGGGGAGCTGTTTTTT. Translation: CASSPPAGLSTGELFF.

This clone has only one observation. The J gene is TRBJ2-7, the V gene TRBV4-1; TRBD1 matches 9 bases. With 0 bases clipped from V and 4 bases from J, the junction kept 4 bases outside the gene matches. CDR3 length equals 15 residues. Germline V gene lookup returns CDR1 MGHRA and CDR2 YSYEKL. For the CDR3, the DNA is TGCGCCAGCAGCCAAGATGGACAGGGGAGGTACGAGCAGTACTTC. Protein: CASSQDGQGRYEQYF.

CDR3 nucleotide sequence: TGTGCCAGCAGCTTAAGGGGACAGTACTACGAGCAGTACTTC. Protein product: CASSLRGQYYEQYF. This chain uses TRBV7-9 with TRBJ2-7; 7 bases map to TRBD1. The CDR3 length is 14 residues. V dropped 2 bases and J dropped 3; count of bases not matched to a gene: 4. Germline values: CDR1 SEHNR, CDR2 FQNEAQ (reference sequence).

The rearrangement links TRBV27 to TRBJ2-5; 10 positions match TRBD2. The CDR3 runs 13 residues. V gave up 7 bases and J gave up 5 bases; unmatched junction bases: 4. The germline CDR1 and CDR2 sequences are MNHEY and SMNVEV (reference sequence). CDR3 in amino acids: CASTQTSGETQYF. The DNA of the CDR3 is TGTGCCAGCACCCAGACTAGCGGGGAGACCCAGTACTTC.

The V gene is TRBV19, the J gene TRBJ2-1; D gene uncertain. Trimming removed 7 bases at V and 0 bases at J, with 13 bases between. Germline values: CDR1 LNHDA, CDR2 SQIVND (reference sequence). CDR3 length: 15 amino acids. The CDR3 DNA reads TGTGCCAGTACCCCCGGGTATTACTCCTACAATGAGCAGTTCTTC. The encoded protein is CASTPGYYSYNEQFF. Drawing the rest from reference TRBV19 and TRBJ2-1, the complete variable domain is DGGITQSPKYLFRKEGQNVTLSCEQNLNHDAMYWYRQDPGQGLRLIYYSQIVNDFQKGDIAEGYSVSREKKESFPLTVTSAQKNPTAFYLCASTPGYYSYNEQFFGPGTRLTVL.

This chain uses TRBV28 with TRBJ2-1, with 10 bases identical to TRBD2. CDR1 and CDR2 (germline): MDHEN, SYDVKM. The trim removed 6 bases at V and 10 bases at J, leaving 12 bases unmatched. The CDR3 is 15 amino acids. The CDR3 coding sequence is TGTGCCAGCAGCCCCCGGGGTAGCGGGGGGATAGAGCAGTTCTTC. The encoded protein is CASSPRGSGGIEQFF.

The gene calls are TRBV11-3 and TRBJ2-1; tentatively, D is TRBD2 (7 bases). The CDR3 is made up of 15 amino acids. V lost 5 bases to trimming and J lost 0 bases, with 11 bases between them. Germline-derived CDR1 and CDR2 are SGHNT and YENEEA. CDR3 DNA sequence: TGTGCCAGCAGCGAGGGGGGGAACTCCTACAATGAGCAGTTCTTC. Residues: CASSEGGNSYNEQFF.

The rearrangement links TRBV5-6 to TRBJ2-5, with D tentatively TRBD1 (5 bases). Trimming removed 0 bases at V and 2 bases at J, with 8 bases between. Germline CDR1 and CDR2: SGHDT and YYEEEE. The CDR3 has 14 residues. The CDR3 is CASSLDRTQETQYF. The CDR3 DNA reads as TGTGCCAGCAGCTTGGACAGGACGCAAGAGACCCAGTACTTC.

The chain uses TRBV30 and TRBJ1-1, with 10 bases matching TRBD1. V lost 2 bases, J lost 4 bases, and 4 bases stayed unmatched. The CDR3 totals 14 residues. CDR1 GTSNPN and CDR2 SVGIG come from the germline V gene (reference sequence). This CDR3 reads CAWSLGTGVTEAFF. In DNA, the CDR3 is TGTGCCTGGAGTTTGGGGACAGGGGTCACTGAAGCTTTCTTT.

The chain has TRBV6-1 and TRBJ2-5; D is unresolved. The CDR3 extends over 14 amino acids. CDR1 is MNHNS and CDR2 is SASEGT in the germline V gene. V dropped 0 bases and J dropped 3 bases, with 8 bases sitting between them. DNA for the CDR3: TGTGCCAGCAGTGAAGCTTGGCTCGAAGAGACCCAGTACTTC. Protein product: CASSEAWLEETQYF.

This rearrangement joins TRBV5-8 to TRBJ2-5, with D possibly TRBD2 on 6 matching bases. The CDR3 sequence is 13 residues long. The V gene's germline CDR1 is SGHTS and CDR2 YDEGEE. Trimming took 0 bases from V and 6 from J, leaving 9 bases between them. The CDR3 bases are TGTGCCAGCAGCTTGGGGGGAGGACAGACCCAGTACTTC. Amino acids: CASSLGGGQTQYF. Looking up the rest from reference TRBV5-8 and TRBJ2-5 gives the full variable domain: EAGVTQSPTHLIKTRGQQATLRCSPISGHTSVYWYQQALGLGLQFLLWYDEGEERNRGNFPPRFSGRQFPNYSSELNVNALELEDSALYLCASSLGGGQTQYFGPGTRLLVL.

CDR3 in amino acids: CASSQLGQRSYEQYF. The CDR3 DNA follows: TGTGCCAGCAGCCAATTGGGACAGAGATCTTACGAGCAGTACTTC. The V and J genes are TRBV14 and TRBJ2-7, with 7 positions matching TRBD1. This CDR3 region has 15 residues. J lost 4 bases, V lost 2 bases, and 8 bases had no gene match. The germline gives CDR1 SGHDN, CDR2 FVKESK.

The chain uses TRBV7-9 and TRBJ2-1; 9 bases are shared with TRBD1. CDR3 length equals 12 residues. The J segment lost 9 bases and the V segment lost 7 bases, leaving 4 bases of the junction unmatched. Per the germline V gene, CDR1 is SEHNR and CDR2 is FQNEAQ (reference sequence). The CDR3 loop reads CASNRGQVEQFF. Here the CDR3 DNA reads TGTGCCAGCAACAGGGGGCAAGTTGAGCAGTTCTTC.

The CDR3 here is CASSMGAGAYNEQFF. CDR3 DNA sequence: TGTGCCAGTTCGATGGGGGCAGGGGCCTACAATGAGCAGTTCTTC. The J gene is TRBJ2-1, the V gene TRBV27; weak D call: TRBD1 (6 bases). Trimming left V 9 bases short and J 2 bases short, with 17 bases between. Germline V gives CDR1 MNHEY, CDR2 SMNVEV (reference sequence). This CDR3 has 15 residues.

CDR3 in DNA: TGTGCCACCAGCAGAGACAGGGGTGGAAACATTCAGTACTTC. It encodes CATSRDRGGNIQYF. V usage is TRBV15 and J usage is TRBJ2-4; a weak D match, TRBD1 (6 bases). The germline V gene has CDR1 LNHNV and CDR2 YYDKDF (reference sequence). The CDR3 consists of 14 residues. V shed 0 bases and J shed 6 bases, with 9 bases lying between them.